The 29 T cell receptor beta chains below all came from one sample that was sequenced in a study of cytomegalovirus exposure and HLA in healthy donors. This PCR relied on a set of 60 Vbeta primers and 13 Jbeta primers. Measured with immunoSEQ multiplex PCR; TCRdb has only the in-frame clones, and not every one. The table records about 120,000 clones, roughly 82% of them present only once. Sequences were obtained from PBMCs. All receptors derive from a man aged 35 to 55 in good health and CMV-seropositive.

The chain links TRBV28 to TRBJ1-1; maybe TRBD1 (6 bases). Germline values: CDR1 MDHEN, CDR2 SYDVKM. V lost 6 bases, J lost 0 bases, and 8 bases lay in between. The CDR3 has 13 residues. The CDR3 loop is CASRGHLNTEAFF. CDR3 bases: TGTGCCAGCAGGGGACACCTGAACACTGAAGCTTTCTTT.

This chain links TRBV11-2 with TRBJ2-1; D might be TRBD1 (6 bases). Germline assignment: CDR1 SGHAT and CDR2 FQNNGV. V was cut by 3 bases and J by 5 bases, with 11 bases left in between. This CDR3 contains 14 residues. CDR3 DNA: TGTGCCAGCAGCTTTGTAGGGGGAGACAATGAGCAGTTCTTC. Translation: CASSFVGGDNEQFF.

The chain recombines TRBV5-6 with TRBJ1-5; D ambiguous. V lost 2 bases and J 0 bases, leaving 3 bases between the germline ends. There are 13 residues in the CDR3. Germline V gene lookup returns CDR1 SGHDT and CDR2 YYEEEE. The DNA for the CDR3 is TGTGCCAGCAGCTTCGGTAGCAATCAGCCCCAGCATTTT. Residues: CASSFGSNQPQHF.

This clone was found a few times. V and J are TRBV6-5 and TRBJ1-5; TRBD1 matches at 7 bases. The CDR3 totals 14 residues. Germline trimming cut 4 bases from V and 5 bases from J; bases unmatched to any gene: 5. Germline CDR1 MNHEY, CDR2 SVGAGI. This chain's CDR3 is CASSWRQGYQPQHF. DNA for the CDR3: TGTGCCAGCAGTTGGAGACAGGGCTATCAGCCCCAGCATTTT.

A few counts support this clone. This chain links TRBV13 with TRBJ1-4; D ambiguous. Germline loops: CDR1 PRHDT, CDR2 FYEKMQ (reference sequence). The V end was cut by 1 base, the J end by 8 bases, with 5 bases between. The CDR3 is made up of 12 amino acids. CDR3 in DNA: TGTGCCAGCAGCTTAGTGCGGGAAAAACTGTTTTTT. This sequence encodes CASSLVREKLFF.

Here the CDR3 reads CASSFGTRNEQFF. The CDR3 nucleotides read TGTGCCAGCAGCTTTGGGACAAGAAATGAGCAGTTCTTC. The chain joins TRBV7-2 to TRBJ2-1; TRBD1 is a possible D gene (6 bases). Germline V CDR1 and CDR2: SGHTA, FQGNSA. The CDR3 covers 13 residues. V was trimmed by 3 bases and J by 7 bases, leaving 10 bases between them.

The CDR3: CASSPRLAGGLDTQYF. CDR3 bases: TGTGCCAGCAGCCCCAGACTAGCGGGGGGGCTAGATACGCAGTATTTT. The V and J genes are TRBV5-5 and TRBJ2-3; 14 positions agree with TRBD2. The germline CDR1 and CDR2 sequences are SGHKS and YYEKEE (reference sequence). The length of the CDR3 is 16 residues. V was pared by 4 bases and J by 5 bases, with 6 bases of the junction left unmatched.

This chain links TRBV7-2 with TRBJ1-5; D remains unclear. Germline lookup yields CDR1 SGHTA and CDR2 FQGNSA. The ends were cut back, 2 bases at V and 5 bases at J, with 13 bases in the middle. CDR3 length equals 15 residues. The CDR3 DNA sequence: TGTGCCAGCAGCTTATCTCCGTTCGGGGATCAGCCCCAGCATTTT. Translating it yields CASSLSPFGDQPQHF.

Written as DNA, the CDR3 is TGTGCCAGCAGTCTTGGGGGATTTACAGGGAGTATTGAAAAACTGTTTTTT. This translates into CASSLGGFTGSIEKLFF. The chain uses TRBV28 and TRBJ1-4, with D possibly matching TRBD1 (6 bases). The germline CDR1 and CDR2 sequences are MDHEN and SYDVKM. Trimming removed 5 bases at V and 7 bases at J, with 23 bases between. The CDR3 contains 17 residues. Full variable domain (remainder filled in from reference TRBV28 and TRBJ1-4): DVKVTQSSRYLVKRTGEKVFLECVQDMDHENMFWYRQDPGLGLRLIYFSYDVKMKEKGDIPEGYSVSREKKERFSLILESASTNQTSMYLCASSLGGFTGSIEKLFFGSGTQLSVL.

The V and J genes are TRBV5-1 and TRBJ2-2, with D possibly TRBD1 on 6 matching bases. The CDR3 consists of 14 residues. Germline V gene lookup returns CDR1 SGHRS and CDR2 YFSETQ. The V end was cut by 4 bases, the J end by 5 bases, with 12 bases between. The DNA of the CDR3 is TGCGCCAGCAGCGTCCAGACAGGTACCGGGGAGCTGTTTTTT. It specifies CASSVQTGTGELFF.

The chain links TRBV6-6 to TRBJ2-7, with unresolved D. Trimming took off 4 bases at V and 9 bases at J, with 7 bases between the two ends. The CDR3 is 10 residues long. Germline-derived CDR1 and CDR2 are MNHNY and SVGAGI (reference sequence). Here the CDR3 reads CASSFPRQYF. The CDR3 bases are TGTGCCAGCAGTTTCCCCCGGCAGTACTTC.

A few counts support this clone. V usage is TRBV28 and J usage is TRBJ2-7, with TRBD1 identical over 9 bases. The germline CDR1 and CDR2 sequences are MDHEN and SYDVKM. The CDR3 runs to 15 residues. The J segment lost 2 bases and the V segment lost 7 bases, leaving 9 bases of the junction unmatched. The CDR3 sequence is CASKGATGGPYEQYF. The CDR3 DNA follows: TGTGCCAGCAAAGGGGCGACAGGGGGGCCCTACGAGCAGTACTTC.

There are a few counts of this clone. The chain uses TRBV7-9 and TRBJ1-1; D not resolved. CDR1 SEHNR and CDR2 FQNEAQ come from the germline V gene (reference sequence). Trimming pared 2 bases from V and 12 bases from J, leaving 19 bases between. This CDR3 spans 14 amino acids. This CDR3 is CASSLFGPTSGSFF. The CDR3 DNA is TGTGCCAGCAGCTTATTTGGGCCGACAAGTGGATCTTTCTTT.

This clone has a handful of counts. This chain joins TRBV5-1 and TRBJ2-4; D may be TRBD1 (6 bases). Between the trimmed V and J ends, which lost 0 bases and 7 bases, there was a span of 11 bases. This CDR3 is built from 14 residues. Germline V gene data show CDR1 as SGHRS and CDR2 as YFSETQ. CDR3 in amino acids: CASSLGYRENIQYF. CDR3 DNA sequence: TGCGCCAGCAGCTTGGGTTACAGGGAGAACATTCAGTACTTC.

This clone has more than one count but fewer than ten. The rearrangement links TRBV6-1 to TRBJ2-7, with D maybe TRBD1 (6 bases). The germline gives CDR1 MNHNS, CDR2 SASEGT. CDR3 size: 14 residues. V lost 6 bases and J 3 bases, leaving 15 bases between the germline ends. CDR3: CASSLQGSNYEQYF. CDR3 bases: TGTGCCAGCAGCTTACAGGGAAGCAACTACGAGCAGTACTTC.

Points on this clone: The junction shows a germline mismatch at one end, possibly a read error. The chain recombines TRBV10-3 with TRBJ1-3; no reliable D call. The CDR3 contains 13 residues. CDR1 ENHRY and CDR2 SYGVKD come from the germline V gene. The CDR3 region has the DNA TGTGCCATCAGAGACGCCGGAGAGAACACCGTATATTTT. As protein: CAIRDAGENTVYF.

The chain employs TRBV5-5 and TRBJ1-1; no firm D call. The CDR3 covers 15 residues. V was cut by 6 bases and J by 1 base, with 16 bases left in between. The germline gives CDR1 SGHKS, CDR2 YYEKEE (reference sequence). This CDR3 is CASTYNLGGNTEAFF. CDR3 in DNA: TGTGCCAGCACCTATAATTTAGGAGGGAACACTGAAGCTTTCTTT.

This clone was seen only once. The V and J genes are TRBV7-8 and TRBJ2-3; D is uncertain. V gave up 5 bases and J gave up 0 bases, with 12 bases separating them. Per the germline V gene, CDR1 is SGHVS and CDR2 is FQNEAQ. CDR3 length: 15 residues. The CDR3 nucleotides are TGTGCCAGCAGCCCCCGTAGAGGTAGCACAGATACGCAGTATTTT. Its protein is CASSPRRGSTDTQYF.

This chain uses TRBV5-1 with TRBJ1-2; 8 positions match TRBD1. The trim removed 1 base at V and 1 base at J, leaving 6 bases unmatched. The CDR3 extends over 16 amino acids. The V gene's germline CDR1 is SGHRS and CDR2 YFSETQ. CDR3 protein: CASSLITGGGNYGYTF. DNA for the CDR3: TGCGCCAGCAGCTTGATTACAGGGGGAGGTAACTATGGCTACACCTTC.

The rearrangement uses TRBV6-5 and TRBJ1-3; D ambiguous. V was shortened by 4 bases and J by 4 bases, with 11 bases between the two germline ends. The CDR3 sequence is 14 residues long. Germline V gene sequence: CDR1 MNHEY, CDR2 SVGAGI. The CDR3 loop reads CASSFPGSGNTIYF. The CDR3 nucleotides are TGTGCCAGCAGTTTCCCCGGGAGCGGAAACACCATATATTTT.

The genes are TRBV2 and TRBJ2-7, with 7 bases that match TRBD2. With 8 bases clipped from V and 6 bases from J, the junction kept 10 bases outside the gene matches. The CDR3 totals 13 residues. CDR1 and CDR2 from the germline V gene are SNHLY and FYNNEI. The CDR3 protein is CASRGGLVLEQYF. The CDR3, as DNA: TGTGCCAGCCGGGGAGGGCTTGTCCTCGAGCAGTACTTC.

In this sample, this clone turned up once. V and J are TRBV7-2 and TRBJ2-3, with TRBD1 identical over 10 bases. The CDR3 loop spans 17 amino acids. CDR1 is SGHTA and CDR2 is FQGNSA in the germline V gene. J gave up 1 base and V 5 bases, and 9 bases lay outside the gene matches. This CDR3 reads CASSPGQGSRGTDTQYF. As DNA, the CDR3 is TGTGCCAGCAGCCCGGGACAGGGGAGTCGGGGCACAGATACGCAGTATTTT.

This clone was seen only a few times. The CDR3 reads CASRGGRETQYF. The CDR3 DNA follows: TGTGCCAGCAGAGGGGGCCGGGAGACCCAGTACTTC. The chain couples TRBV6-6 to TRBJ2-5, with 7 bases fitting TRBD1. The V segment lost 6 bases and the J segment 5 bases; nucleotides outside the gene matches: 3. Looked up from germline, CDR1 is MNHNY and CDR2 is SVGAGI (reference sequence). This CDR3 contains 12 residues.

This rearrangement joins TRBV4-3 to TRBJ2-1, with 7 bases lining up with TRBD1. The CDR3 sequence is 14 residues long. The germline gives CDR1 LGHNA, CDR2 YSLEER. Losses at the gene ends were 10 bases for V and 1 base for J; bases not matched to a gene: 7. The DNA of the CDR3 is TGCGCCACCCGACAGGGCTCATCCTACAATGAGCAGTTCTTC. Residues: CATRQGSSYNEQFF.

The chain employs TRBV7-2 and TRBJ1-1; 7 bases match TRBD1. CDR1 is SGHTA, CDR2 FQGNSA, per germline. Unmatched junction bases numbered 9, after V lost 5 bases and J lost 6 bases. CDR3 length: 14 amino acids. The CDR3 sequence: CASSQVGQGAEAFF. CDR3 nucleotides: TGTGCCAGCAGCCAAGTAGGGCAGGGGGCTGAAGCTTTCTTT. Looking up the rest from reference TRBV7-2 and TRBJ1-1 gives the full variable domain: GAGVSQSPSNKVTEKGKDVELRCDPISGHTALYWYRQSLGQGLEFLIYFQGNSAPDKSGLPSDRFSAERTGGSVSTLTIQRTQQEDSAVYLCASSQVGQGAEAFFGQGTRLTVV.

V gene TRBV5-6 combines with J gene TRBJ2-1, with D possibly TRBD1 on 6 matching bases. The CDR3 extends over 16 amino acids. Between the trimmed V and J ends, which lost 5 bases and 1 base, there was a span of 16 bases. Germline CDR1 is SGHDT and CDR2 is YYEEEE. This chain's CDR3 is CASSYNTGSSYNEQFF. CDR3 nucleotides: TGTGCCAGCAGTTACAATACAGGGTCGTCCTACAATGAGCAGTTCTTC.

V is TRBV7-9 and J is TRBJ2-7; TRBD1 might be the D (7 bases). Germline CDR1 SEHNR, CDR2 FQNEAQ (reference sequence). The length of the CDR3 is 18 residues. The V gene lost 5 bases and the J gene lost 3 bases, with 26 bases spanning the gap. The CDR3 is CASSQTTGRPDFLYEQYF. CDR3 nucleotide sequence: TGTGCCAGCAGCCAAACGACAGGGAGGCCTGATTTTCTCTACGAGCAGTACTTC.

The genes are TRBV25-1 and TRBJ2-1; possible D gene TRBD1, 5 bases. CDR3 length equals 15 residues. Trimming pared 8 bases from V and 2 bases from J, leaving 16 bases between. Germline V CDR1 and CDR2: MGHDK, SYGVNS. DNA of the CDR3: TGTGCCAGCTCAGTCTCAGGGTGGGCCTACAATGAGCAGTTCTTC. The encoded protein is CASSVSGWAYNEQFF.

This clone has only a few counts. Other DNA sequences within the sample encode an identical CDR3. The chain has TRBV6-1 and TRBJ2-4; 7 bases fit TRBD1. The germline gives CDR1 MNHNS, CDR2 SASEGT. The CDR3 consists of 18 residues. The V gene end was trimmed by 2 bases and the J gene end by 0 bases; junction bases not matched to a gene: 10. The CDR3 here is CASSERTGRGLAKNIQYF. The CDR3 bases are TGTGCCAGCAGTGAACGGACAGGACGAGGGCTAGCCAAAAACATTCAGTACTTC.